Listed below are T cell receptor beta chains from one sample, sequenced in a study of neurological immune-mediated disorders. Each CDR3 protein is one row after TCRdb ran MiXCR on the 5' RACE reads. The sample gives 15,000 to 20,000 distinct CDR3 sequences, around 10% of which show up once; under 30% is in the top ten. Material: CD8+ T cells from blood. These receptors all come from a woman aged 50 to 65 in good health. Each CDR3 is given with its conserved first and last residue. Each record gives: clone size, D gene, J gene, V gene, CDR3 DNA, CDR3 protein. A D gene is named only where the DNA matches it firmly. Each size is how often the clone was seen (once, few, many) or a class if it is expanded.

clone size: many; D gene: TRBD2; J gene: TRBJ2-1; V gene: TRBV4-3; CDR3 DNA: TGCGCCAGCAGCCAAGATCACTCGGCCGGGAGGGCGTCCTACAATGAGCAGTTCTTC; CDR3 protein: CASSQDHSAGRASYNEQFF
clone size: many; D gene: .; J gene: TRBJ1-1; V gene: TRBV5-6; CDR3 DNA: TGTGCCAGCAGCTTGTGGGGGGGTCCTGAAGCTTTCTTT; CDR3 protein: CASSLWGGPEAFF
clone size: many; D gene: .; J gene: TRBJ2-3; V gene: TRBV5-1; CDR3 DNA: TGCGCCAGCAGCTTGGATGTCGGCAGAAGCACAGATACGCAGTATTTT; CDR3 protein: CASSLDVGRSTDTQYF
clone size: many; D gene: .; J gene: TRBJ2-1; V gene: TRBV20-1; CDR3 DNA: TGCAGTGCTAAGTGTAGCGACTTTGGGCACAGCTCCTACAATGAGCAGTTCTTC; CDR3 protein: CSAKCSDFGHSSYNEQFF
clone size: many; D gene: .; J gene: TRBJ2-7; V gene: TRBV4-3; CDR3 DNA: TGCGCCAGCAGCCAAGATCAGTGGGCAACCTCCTACGAGCAGTACTTC; CDR3 protein: CASSQDQWATSYEQYF
clone size: many; D gene: TRBD2; J gene: TRBJ2-5; V gene: TRBV14; CDR3 DNA: TGTGCCAGCAGCCAAGGTACCCGGACTAGCGGGAGGGCCGGTTTGGCCCAGTACTTC; CDR3 protein: CASSQGTRTSGRAGLAQYF
clone size: many; D gene: TRBD1; J gene: TRBJ2-5; V gene: TRBV4-2; CDR3 DNA: TGTGCCAGCAGCCAACAGACAGGGCAAGAGACCCAGTACTTC; CDR3 protein: CASSQQTGQETQYF
clone size: many; D gene: .; J gene: TRBJ1-1; V gene: TRBV10-1; CDR3 DNA: TGCGCCAGCAGTGACCCAGAGAACACTGAAGCTTTCTTT; CDR3 protein: CASSDPENTEAFF
clone size: many; D gene: .; J gene: TRBJ2-1; V gene: TRBV28; CDR3 DNA: TGTGCCAGCAGTTTTTTCCAGGGCGGCAATGAGCAGTTCTTC; CDR3 protein: CASSFFQGGNEQFF
clone size: many; D gene: .; J gene: TRBJ2-7; V gene: TRBV7-9; CDR3 DNA: TGTGCCAGCAGCCACCGGGAGCATCGGGGCGAGCAGTACTTC; CDR3 protein: CASSHREHRGEQYF
clone size: many; D gene: .; J gene: TRBJ1-4; V gene: TRBV27; CDR3 DNA: TGTGCCAGCAGTGACGAGGTGTCTGAAAAACTGTTTTTT; CDR3 protein: CASSDEVSEKLFF
clone size: many; D gene: TRBD1; J gene: TRBJ2-7; V gene: TRBV5-1; CDR3 DNA: TGCGCCAGCAGCTCAGAGGACAGGAACTACGAGCAGTACTTC; CDR3 protein: CASSSEDRNYEQYF
clone size: many; D gene: .; J gene: TRBJ1-1; V gene: TRBV5-1; CDR3 DNA: TGCGCCAGCAGCTTGGGACCGGGCACTGAAGCTTTCTTT; CDR3 protein: CASSLGPGTEAFF
clone size: many; D gene: .; J gene: TRBJ1-1; V gene: TRBV6-4; CDR3 DNA: TGTGCCAGCAGTAAGACAGAAAACACTGAAGCTTTCTTT; CDR3 protein: CASSKTENTEAFF
clone size: many; D gene: TRBD2; J gene: TRBJ2-1; V gene: TRBV7-2; CDR3 DNA: TGTGCCAGCAGCCCATGGCTAGCGGGAGGCCCGCGGCTCTGGCAGTTCTTC; CDR3 protein: CASSPWLAGGPRLWQFF
clone size: many; D gene: .; J gene: TRBJ2-7; V gene: TRBV28; CDR3 DNA: TGTGCCAGCACCTCTTTCAGTCCGTGGGACCGTGCCTACGAGCAGTACTTC; CDR3 protein: CASTSFSPWDRAYEQYF
clone size: many; D gene: .; J gene: TRBJ2-1; V gene: TRBV6-5; CDR3 DNA: TGTGCCAGCAGTTATCCGGGCCCCTACAATGAGCAGTTCTTC; CDR3 protein: CASSYPGPYNEQFF